This entry describes one TCR beta chain. These data come from a study of control samples from healthy donors and cancer patients. Produced via immunoSEQ multiplex PCR; TCRdb's table is partial and in-frame only. The repertoire has around 180,000 clones, 91% of them found once; the top ten carry 2% to 2.5%. Germline V lookup: CDR1 MNHNS, CDR2 SASEGT. The CDR3 loop spans 18 amino acids. Germline trimming cut 3 bases from V and 9 bases from J; bases unmatched to any gene: 17. The rearrangement uses TRBV6-1 and TRBJ1-6; 7 bases match TRBD1. The specimen was blood. This receptor was taken from a woman aged 40-49 years in good health. The CDR3 reads CASSDYANRGFSSSPLHF. CDR3 nucleotide sequence: TGTGCCAGCAGTGATTACGCGAACAGGGGCTTTTCAAGTTCACCCCTCCACTTT.